This TCR beta chain was sequenced for a study of blood T cell repertoires in COVID-19. As for the study in general: Italy, Spain and the United States were the sources of the convalescent and acute COVID-19 samples. PBMCs, B-cell-depleted T cells, or T cells were the source of the cDNA or gDNA that made up the material.

Original processing methods: Using reference gene primer amplification, nucleated cell counts were estimated. Sequencing used immunoSEQ multiplex PCR; TCRdb keeps in-frame clones, though not all of them. D and trimming come from the DNA, and the V and J calls and clone size come from that table. The sample records just under 350,000 clones, about 83% being singletons. Germline-derived CDR1 and CDR2 are KGHSH and LQKENI. This CDR3 spans 14 amino acids. Losses at the gene ends were 5 bases for V and 2 bases for J; bases not matched to a gene: 5. The specimen sequenced was peripheral blood. This clonotype was obtained from a man between 25 and 39 years old with active or convalescent COVID-19. The chain has TRBV18 and TRBJ1-2; 7 bases line up with TRBD1. The DNA for the CDR3 is TGTGCCAGCTCATCGGAGGGGGCGAACTATGGCTACACCTTC. Amino acids: CASSSEGANYGYTF.